The TCR beta chain described here comes from a study of shared clonotypes between healthy human individuals. Study observations and caveats: Depth of sequencing was expected to influence donor clonotype sharing.

This clone was detected only a few times. Its antigen is not identified. Sequencing was performed with immunoSEQ multiplex PCR; in TCRdb, only in-frame clones are kept and a portion is missing. The sample contains around 500,000 clones, almost 80% of which appear only once. The CDR3 length is 14 residues. Deletions cut 7 bases from V and 4 bases from J, with 16 bases between. The V gene's germline CDR1 is SNHLY and CDR2 FYNNEI. This sequence originates from a middle-aged woman in good health. Some clones in this sample may be carry-over from other donors' samples. The chain has TRBV2 and TRBJ1-1; a weak D match, TRBD1 (6 bases). Sequencing was performed on PBMCs. CDR3 sequence: CASTYRQDFTEAFF. The CDR3 nucleotides are TGTGCCAGCACCTACCGACAGGATTTCACTGAAGCTTTCTTT.